The 26 T cell receptor beta chains reported below all come from one sample, sequenced in a study of blood T cell repertoires in COVID-19. Measured with immunoSEQ multiplex PCR; TCRdb has only the in-frame clones, and not every one. The repertoire holds about 190,000 clones, with 82% as singletons. The sequencing sample was made of peripheral blood. Receptors were obtained from a woman in her twenties or thirties with acute or convalescent COVID-19.

The V and J genes are TRBV7-9 and TRBJ1-2, with 8 bases fitting TRBD1. This CDR3 is built from 14 residues. Germline V gene data show CDR1 as SEHNR and CDR2 as FQNEAQ (reference sequence). With 5 bases clipped from V and 4 bases from J, the junction kept 6 bases outside the gene matches. CDR3: CASSPQGVGYGYTF. For the CDR3, the DNA is TGTGCCAGCAGCCCACAGGGGGTGGGCTATGGCTACACCTTC.

J is TRBJ2-1 and V is TRBV7-2; maybe TRBD2 (6 bases). With 2 bases removed from V and 5 bases from J, the gap between germline ends came to 13 bases. CDR1 and CDR2 from the germline V gene are SGHTA and FQGNSA. The CDR3 totals 15 residues. The CDR3 reads CASSLRRAADNEQFF. CDR3 bases: TGTGCCAGCAGCTTAAGGAGGGCCGCGGACAATGAGCAGTTCTTC.

This clone was detected only once. The rearrangement links TRBV24-1 to TRBJ1-2, with 9 bases that match TRBD1. The CDR3 runs to 14 residues. V shed 2 bases and J 8 bases; nucleotides not matched to a gene: 5. Germline V gene sequence: CDR1 KGHDR, CDR2 SFDVKD. DNA of the CDR3: TGTGCCACCAGTGATTCCAGGGACAGGGCAGGCTACACCTTC. This codes for CATSDSRDRAGYTF.

The chain joins TRBV6-5 to TRBJ1-5, with D maybe TRBD1 (5 bases). Germline V gene data show CDR1 as MNHEY and CDR2 as SVGAGI. V was pared by 6 bases and J by 5 bases, with 14 bases between. This CDR3 contains 14 residues. The CDR3 region is CASSPDRLYQPQHF. The DNA for the CDR3 is TGTGCCAGCAGCCCCGACAGACTGTATCAGCCCCAGCATTTT.

The chain combines TRBV15 with TRBJ1-2; D is possibly TRBD1 (6 bases). CDR1 and CDR2 (germline): LNHNV, YYDKDF (reference sequence). This CDR3 has 14 residues. The V end was cut by 5 bases, the J end by 5 bases, with 15 bases between. DNA of the CDR3: TGTGCCACCAGCGCGCAGGCGAGGGGGTATGGCTACACCTTC. As protein: CATSAQARGYGYTF.

The rearrangement joins TRBV6-5 to TRBJ1-6; the match to TRBD1 covers 10 bases. From germline, CDR1 is MNHEY and CDR2 SVGAGI. The junction had 3 bases not matched to a gene; V was cut back by 6 bases and J by 4 bases. The CDR3 runs 15 residues. In DNA form, the CDR3 reads TGTGCCAGCAGACCGGACAGGGGGTATAATTCACCCCTCCACTTT. It translates to CASRPDRGYNSPLHF.

V and J are TRBV27 and TRBJ2-3, with 10 bases that match TRBD2. J was trimmed by 3 bases and V by 2 bases; bases with no gene match: 5. Germline-derived CDR1 and CDR2 are MNHEY and SMNVEV (reference sequence). The CDR3 is 16 residues long. CDR3 nucleotide sequence: TGTGCCAGCAGTTTACGTCTAGCGGGAGATACAGATACGCAGTATTTT. It specifies CASSLRLAGDTDTQYF.

This chain joins TRBV30 and TRBJ2-7, with D maybe TRBD1 (7 bases). Trimming pared 5 bases from V and 6 bases from J, leaving 14 bases between. The CDR3 consists of 12 residues. Germline V lookup: CDR1 GTSNPN, CDR2 SVGIG (reference sequence). CDR3 nucleotides: TGTGCCTGGCAGGGGGGCATTAGCGAGCAGTACTTC. Amino acids: CAWQGGISEQYF.

The gene calls are TRBV28 and TRBJ1-2, with 10 bases fitting TRBD1. The CDR3 runs to 14 residues. Looked up from germline, CDR1 is MDHEN and CDR2 is SYDVKM. J lost 8 bases, V lost 3 bases, and 6 bases had no gene match. CDR3 loop: CASSLSGTGEGYTF. CDR3 DNA: TGTGCCAGCAGTTTGAGTGGGACAGGGGAAGGCTACACCTTC.

This rearrangement joins TRBV5-1 to TRBJ1-6; D remains unclear. The CDR3 totals 16 residues. In germline, CDR1 is SGHRS, CDR2 YFSETQ. V lost 4 bases and J 4 bases, leaving 15 bases between the germline ends. This CDR3 reads CASSVEGSGYNSPLHF. In nucleotides, the CDR3 is TGCGCCAGCAGCGTAGAGGGATCGGGATATAATTCACCCCTCCACTTT.

The J gene is TRBJ1-5, the V gene TRBV4-2; D is perhaps TRBD1 (6 bases). This CDR3 region has 17 residues. CDR1 and CDR2 from the germline V gene are LGHNA and YNFKEQ. V was clipped by 1 base and J by 0 bases, with 13 bases between them. CDR3 in DNA: TGTGCCAGCAGCCAAGGAGGACAGAAATATAGCAATCAGCCCCAGCATTTT. This sequence encodes CASSQGGQKYSNQPQHF.

The rearrangement links TRBV30 to TRBJ1-5; tentative D call: TRBD1 (5 bases). The V end lost 0 bases, the J end lost 2 bases, and 17 bases lay between the germline ends. Germline loops: CDR1 GTSNPN, CDR2 SVGIG (reference sequence). The length of the CDR3 is 17 residues. This CDR3 reads CAWSVPWGEQGNQPQHF. The CDR3 DNA reads as TGTGCCTGGAGTGTACCGTGGGGGGAACAGGGCAATCAGCCCCAGCATTTT.

The CDR3 sequence: CASTSSANTGELFF. CDR3 DNA: TGCGCCAGTACTAGTTCCGCGAACACCGGGGAGCTGTTTTTT. V usage is TRBV5-1 and J usage is TRBJ2-2; D perhaps matches TRBD2 (5 bases). Trimming removed 8 bases from V and 0 bases from J, with 11 bases in between. Germline lookup yields CDR1 SGHRS and CDR2 YFSETQ. CDR3 length: 14 residues.

The genes are TRBV7-9 and TRBJ1-2; D is unclear. CDR1 and CDR2 (germline): SEHNR, FQNEAQ (reference sequence). This CDR3 comprises 12 residues. Between the trimmed V and J ends, which lost 8 bases and 4 bases, there was a span of 11 bases. The CDR3 DNA follows: TGTGCCAGCCAACTCGAACCCTATGGCTACACCTTC. Translated, it gives CASQLEPYGYTF.

This chain uses TRBV5-1 with TRBJ2-3; D may be TRBD2 (6 bases). The germline V and J ends were trimmed by 3 bases and 2 bases, with 10 bases remaining between them. This CDR3 has 14 residues. CDR1 is SGHRS and CDR2 is YFSETQ in the germline V gene. DNA for the CDR3: TGCGCCAGCAGCTCCCGGGGGTACACAGATACGCAGTATTTT. It translates to CASSSRGYTDTQYF.

The chain couples TRBV10-1 to TRBJ1-3; 10 bases are a match to TRBD1. The CDR3 is made up of 14 amino acids. Germline CDR1 WNHNN, CDR2 SYGVQD (reference sequence). CDR3 nucleotide sequence: TGCGCTTCACCCGGGACAGGGGCTGGAAACACCATATATTTT. It yields the protein CASPGTGAGNTIYF.

The V call is TRBV28, the J call TRBJ2-7; the D gene is possibly TRBD1 (6 bases). Between the trimmed V and J ends, which lost 8 bases and 3 bases, there was a span of 14 bases. This CDR3 is built from 13 residues. CDR1 MDHEN and CDR2 SYDVKM come from the germline V gene. This CDR3 reads CASGRTEVYEQYF. CDR3 coding DNA: TGTGCCAGCGGACGGACAGAAGTCTACGAGCAGTACTTC.

This clone has just one count. This chain joins TRBV5-1 and TRBJ2-7; 10 nucleotides agree with TRBD2. The germline CDR1 and CDR2 sequences are SGHRS and YFSETQ. Unmatched junction bases numbered 5, after V lost 4 bases and J lost 1 base. The CDR3 length is 15 residues. In nucleotides, the CDR3 is TGCGCCAGCAGCCAAAGAGCGGGAGGGTCCTACGAGCAGTACTTC. Its protein is CASSQRAGGSYEQYF.

The V call is TRBV12-3 or TRBV12-4, the J call TRBJ1-4, with a weak D call TRBD1 (5 bases). V shed 5 bases and J shed 7 bases, with 11 bases lying between them. The CDR3 is 13 residues long. Here the CDR3 reads CASSRRQGEKLFF. Written as DNA, the CDR3 is TGTGCCAGCAGTAGACGGCAGGGTGAAAAACTGTTTTTT.

This chain links TRBV5-1 with TRBJ1-5; the D is unclear. The V end was cut by 3 bases, the J end by 3 bases, with 13 bases between. Germline V gives CDR1 SGHRS, CDR2 YFSETQ. The CDR3 is 15 amino acids. The CDR3 nucleotides are TGCGCCAGCAGCTCGAACCCGGGGTTCAATCAGCCCCAGCATTTT. This translates into CASSSNPGFNQPQHF.

This clone occurred once. The CDR3 loop reads CASSLGGGAYEQYF. The CDR3 nucleotides read TGTGCCAGCAGCTTAGGGGGGGGTGCCTACGAGCAGTACTTC. This sequence joins TRBV11-2 and TRBJ2-7, with TRBD2 matching over 7 bases. The CDR3 is made up of 14 amino acids. With V trimmed by 1 base and J by 2 bases, 2 bases remained unmatched. The germline V gene has CDR1 SGHAT and CDR2 FQNNGV.

This chain joins TRBV30 and TRBJ1-6; D remains unclear. This CDR3 contains 14 residues. V was cut by 1 base and J by 0 bases, with 4 bases left in between. Germline loops: CDR1 GTSNPN, CDR2 SVGIG (reference sequence). This CDR3 reads CAWSDGSYNSPLHF. The CDR3 DNA sequence: TGTGCCTGGAGTGACGGCTCCTATAATTCACCCCTCCACTTT.

The chain links TRBV5-1 to TRBJ1-2; 11 bases map to TRBD1. The CDR3 totals 15 residues. The germline CDR1 and CDR2 sequences are SGHRS and YFSETQ. J gave up 6 bases and V 0 bases, and 4 bases lay outside the gene matches. CDR3 DNA sequence: TGCGCCAGCAGCTTGGTCGGACAGGGGGCGGATGGCTACACCTTC. Translated, it gives CASSLVGQGADGYTF.

The chain joins TRBV27 to TRBJ1-1, with unresolved D. CDR1 is MNHEY, CDR2 SMNVEV, per germline (reference sequence). The CDR3 extends over 15 amino acids. The V end was cut by 1 base, the J end by 0 bases, with 9 bases between. The CDR3 spells CASSLYLGMNTEAFF. The CDR3 DNA sequence: TGTGCCAGCAGTTTATATCTCGGGATGAACACTGAAGCTTTCTTT.

The V call is TRBV16, the J call TRBJ2-7; 9 bases line up with TRBD1. V lost 0 bases and J lost 3; bases outside the gene matches: 3. Germline V gene lookup returns CDR1 KGHSY and CDR2 FQNENV. This CDR3 contains 15 residues. The CDR3 loop is CASSQSNRGLYEQYF. The CDR3 coding sequence is TGTGCCAGCAGCCAATCAAACAGGGGGCTCTACGAGCAGTACTTC.

The chain joins TRBV28 to TRBJ1-6; D may be TRBD1 (5 bases). V lost 6 bases, J lost 6 bases, and 21 bases lay in between. Germline CDR1 MDHEN, CDR2 SYDVKM. The CDR3 length is 17 residues. This CDR3 reads CASRDFRYGGFNSPLHF. The CDR3 nucleotides read TGTGCCAGCAGGGACTTCCGATACGGGGGATTTAATTCACCCCTCCACTTT.